The 31 T cell receptor beta chains below were found in one sample sequenced in a study of radiation and T cells in renal cell carcinoma. Using immunoSEQ multiplex PCR, the repertoire was profiled, and TCRdb retains in-frame clones only, with some absent. The table records about 49,000 clones, about 80% of them present only once. This sample's time point: baseline pretreatment blood. The treatment is: 15 Gy SBRT to primary tumor, nephrectomy 4 weeks later. Sequenced here: blood, sampled from a patient whose treatment included radiotherapy and nephrectomy. These receptors originate from a woman aged 70-85 years with renal cell carcinoma.

This chain uses TRBV6-7 with TRBJ1-1, with TRBD1 as a possible D gene (5 bases). TRBV6-7 qualifies as an ORF whose function is uncertain. This CDR3 is built from 15 residues. The ends were cut back, 7 bases at V and 6 bases at J, with 21 bases in the middle. The CDR3 bases are TGTGCCAGCACCCTGGGCAGGGCCTTAGTGGCTGAAGCTTTCTTT. This codes for CASTLGRALVAEAFF.

The chain uses TRBV2 and TRBJ1-5; TRBD1 matches 10 bases. The germline V gene has CDR1 SNHLY and CDR2 FYNNEI. Germline trimming cut 1 base from V and 7 bases from J; bases unmatched to any gene: 7. The length of the CDR3 is 16 residues. The CDR3 nucleotides read TGTGCCAGCAGTGAAGAGGGGACAGGGGTGGGACAGCCCCAGCATTTT. Translating gives CASSEEGTGVGQPQHF.

This clone was seen once. This chain joins TRBV30 and TRBJ2-2; D is ambiguous. Trimming took 1 base from V and 4 from J, leaving 4 bases between them. Germline V CDR1 and CDR2: GTSNPN, SVGIG (reference sequence). The CDR3 length is 12 residues. CDR3 DNA sequence: TGTGCCTGGAGTGAAGTCACCGGGGAGCTGTTTTTT. This gives the protein CAWSEVTGELFF.

This chain links TRBV6-6 with TRBJ1-5; no reliable D call. Germline V gene lookup returns CDR1 MNHNY and CDR2 SVGAGI (reference sequence). The V end was cut by 7 bases, the J end by 0 bases, with 16 bases between. This CDR3 is 16 amino acids long. CDR3 sequence reads: CASTRAGASSNQPQHF. CDR3 nucleotides: TGTGCCAGCACTAGAGCAGGAGCCTCTAGCAATCAGCCCCAGCATTTT.

The genes are TRBV5-6 and TRBJ1-5; unclear D gene. The V gene's germline CDR1 is SGHDT and CDR2 YYEEEE. V was trimmed by 3 bases and J by 0 bases, leaving 16 bases between them. The CDR3 sequence is 17 residues long. CDR3 coding DNA: TGTGCCAGCAGCTCCCGGGCCTACCCCTATAGCAATCAGCCCCAGCATTTT. Translated, it gives CASSSRAYPYSNQPQHF.

Details on this clone: Sequence at one end of the junction differs from germline and may be a read error. The chain carries TRBV6-5 and TRBJ1-2, with unresolved D. Germline V gives CDR1 MNHEY, CDR2 SVGAGI. The CDR3 spans 14 residues. The CDR3, as DNA: TGTGCCAGCAGTTACTCGATCAGAAACTGTGGCTACACCTTC. It yields the protein CASSYSIRNCGYTF.

The rearrangement links TRBV25-1 to TRBJ1-5, with TRBD1 identical over 10 bases. Germline assignment: CDR1 MGHDK and CDR2 SYGVNS. Losses at the gene ends were 10 bases for V and 2 bases for J; bases not matched to a gene: 8. This CDR3 is 15 amino acids long. Here the CDR3 reads CANLTGGGCNQPQHF. In nucleotides, the CDR3 is TGTGCCAACCTGACAGGGGGCGGGTGCAATCAGCCCCAGCATTTT.

This chain connects TRBV5-4 to TRBJ2-1, with a tentative D call TRBD1 (6 bases). Trimming removed 3 bases at V and 0 bases at J, with 7 bases between. This CDR3 spans 14 amino acids. In germline, CDR1 is SGHNT, CDR2 YYREEE (reference sequence). CDR3: CASSSRGSYNEQFF. For the CDR3, the DNA is TGTGCCAGCAGCTCCAGGGGCTCCTACAATGAGCAGTTCTTC.

Here the CDR3 reads CASSLTAGYGYTF. CDR3 nucleotide sequence: TGCGCCAGCAGCCTGACGGCGGGGTATGGCTACACCTTC. The chain has TRBV5-1 and TRBJ1-2; D remains unclear. Germline CDR1 SGHRS, CDR2 YFSETQ. The ends were cut back, 4 bases at V and 5 bases at J, with 12 bases in the middle. The CDR3 has 13 amino acids.

The gene calls are TRBV5-4 and TRBJ2-1; TRBD1 agrees at 7 bases. The germline gives CDR1 SGHNT, CDR2 YYREEE (reference sequence). The V gene end was trimmed by 4 bases and the J gene end by 5 bases; junction bases not matched to a gene: 6. This CDR3 comprises 14 residues. CDR3: CASSLSGTDNEQFF. CDR3 nucleotides: TGTGCCAGCAGCCTATCCGGGACAGACAATGAGCAGTTCTTC.

V gene TRBV30 combines with J gene TRBJ1-1; D unclear. V lost 4 bases to trimming and J lost 0 bases, with 9 bases between them. The length of the CDR3 is 13 residues. Germline CDR1 and CDR2: GTSNPN and SVGIG (reference sequence). CDR3 in amino acids: CAWTGAMNTEAFF. In DNA form, the CDR3 reads TGTGCCTGGACAGGAGCTATGAACACTGAAGCTTTCTTT.

The chain employs TRBV5-1 and TRBJ2-7; TRBD2 matches at 11 bases. The CDR3 is 15 residues long. The V gene's germline CDR1 is SGHRS and CDR2 YFSETQ. V shed 4 bases, J shed 4 bases, and the junction held 7 bases outside the gene matches. This CDR3 is CASSNSGGARYEQYF. The DNA of the CDR3 is TGCGCCAGCAGCAATAGCGGGGGGGCCAGGTACGAGCAGTACTTC.

V is TRBV5-6 and J is TRBJ1-2; D call uncertain. The CDR3 is 15 amino acids. Trimming took 2 bases from V and 1 from J, leaving 12 bases between them. Germline V CDR1 and CDR2: SGHDT, YYEEEE. The CDR3 DNA reads as TGTGCCAGCAGCTTCTGGACCGTTCGTAACTATGGCTACACCTTC. It translates to CASSFWTVRNYGYTF.

This chain connects TRBV6-5 to TRBJ2-7; 9 bases are shared with TRBD1. The germline gives CDR1 MNHEY, CDR2 SVGAGI. The CDR3 is 13 amino acids. V dropped 5 bases and J dropped 6; count of bases not matched to a gene: 5. CDR3 loop: CASSRGQGSEQYF. Here the CDR3 DNA reads TGTGCCAGCAGTCGTGGACAGGGGAGCGAGCAGTACTTC.

The chain has TRBV18 and TRBJ2-3; 8 positions agree with TRBD2. V lost 6 bases to trimming and J lost 0 bases; unmatched junction nucleotides: 11. Looked up from germline, CDR1 is KGHSH and CDR2 is LQKENI. This CDR3 comprises 17 residues. CDR3 sequence reads: CASSVSGGPLSTDTQYF. CDR3 nucleotides: TGTGCCAGCTCTGTCAGCGGGGGCCCGCTTAGCACAGATACGCAGTATTTT.

This chain links TRBV5-6 with TRBJ1-3, with D perhaps TRBD1 (6 bases). In germline, CDR1 is SGHDT, CDR2 YYEEEE. Trimming took 4 bases from V and 4 from J, leaving 15 bases between them. This CDR3 region has 15 residues. The CDR3 DNA sequence: TGTGCCAGCAGCACTTTACAGGGAGCCGGAAACACCATATATTTT. Translating gives CASSTLQGAGNTIYF.

The V gene is TRBV4-2, the J gene TRBJ1-1; possibly TRBD1 for D (6 bases). Trimming cost V 2 bases and J 0 bases, with 16 bases left between them. The CDR3 has 17 amino acids. CDR1 and CDR2 (germline): LGHNA, YNFKEQ. This chain's CDR3 is CASSQPGGGGMNTEAFF. The CDR3 bases are TGTGCCAGCAGCCAACCTGGGGGGGGCGGGATGAACACTGAAGCTTTCTTT.

The chain joins TRBV29-1 to TRBJ1-4; 9 positions match TRBD1. The germline V gene has CDR1 SQVTM and CDR2 ANQGSEA. The length of the CDR3 is 13 residues. V was pared by 6 bases and J by 8 bases, with 7 bases of the junction left unmatched. CDR3 nucleotides: TGCAGCGTCAAGACAGGGGGAAGCGAAAAACTGTTTTTT. Protein: CSVKTGGSEKLFF.

The CDR3 is CAISEVGGAFNEQFF. The CDR3 DNA follows: TGTGCCATCAGTGAAGTTGGGGGCGCGTTTAATGAGCAGTTCTTC. This sequence joins TRBV10-3 and TRBJ2-1, with D possibly TRBD1 on 6 matching bases. Looked up from germline, CDR1 is ENHRY and CDR2 is SYGVKD. The CDR3 has 15 residues. Trimming cost V 3 bases and J 7 bases, with 16 bases left between them.

The chain links TRBV18 to TRBJ2-3, with D unclear. This CDR3 comprises 17 residues. V was shortened by 2 bases and J by 2 bases, with 17 bases between the two germline ends. Germline V gene data show CDR1 as KGHSH and CDR2 as LQKENI. The CDR3 nucleotides read TGTGCCAGCTCACCAGAAGGCCTTGGCAGAAACACAGATACGCAGTATTTT. It encodes CASSPEGLGRNTDTQYF.

The CDR3, as DNA: TGTGCCTGGAGTGTAATCCTCCGGGACACACTATCCTACGAGCAGTACTTC. The encoded protein is CAWSVILRDTLSYEQYF. V usage is TRBV30 and J usage is TRBJ2-5; a possible D gene is TRBD1 (6 bases). The J call may be faulty, since TRBJ2-7 better matches the DNA end. The CDR3 covers 17 residues. The germline V gene encodes CDR1 GTSNPN and CDR2 SVGIG (reference sequence).

This clone was observed once. V usage is TRBV4-3 and J usage is TRBJ2-3; 8 positions agree with TRBD1. The CDR3 runs to 16 residues. Germline V lookup: CDR1 LGHNA, CDR2 YSLEER. With 2 bases clipped from V and 2 bases from J, the junction kept 6 bases outside the gene matches. CDR3 region: CASSQSFRGLTDTQYF. As DNA, the CDR3 is TGCGCCAGCAGCCAATCATTCAGGGGGCTCACAGATACGCAGTATTTT.

The chain is built from TRBV5-4 and TRBJ2-3; weak D call: TRBD2 (5 bases). The CDR3 sequence is 16 residues long. Looked up from germline, CDR1 is SGHNT and CDR2 is YYREEE (reference sequence). V was pared by 6 bases and J by 0 bases, with 17 bases between. CDR3 nucleotides: TGTGCCAGCAACGAGGAGGCTAGCCGGAGCACAGATACGCAGTATTTT. Amino acids: CASNEEASRSTDTQYF.

This clone was seen more than once but under ten times. V and J are TRBV7-8 and TRBJ2-5; D may be TRBD1 or TRBD2 (5 bases each). CDR1 is SGHVS, CDR2 FQNEAQ, per germline. Trimming removed 1 base from V and 4 bases from J, with 16 bases in between. The CDR3 covers 16 residues. CDR3 in amino acids: CASSLGGLIEGETQYF. In nucleotides, the CDR3 is TGTGCCAGCAGCTTAGGGGGCCTAATCGAGGGAGAGACCCAGTACTTC.

Comment on this clone: At the DNA level, this CDR3 is encoded by other sequences in the same sample as well. V and J are TRBV7-8 and TRBJ2-7; D uncertain. V was clipped by 9 bases and J by 3 bases, with 27 bases between them. This CDR3 region has 17 residues. Germline-derived CDR1 and CDR2 are SGHVS and FQNEAQ. The CDR3 sequence is CASSTAPWVRNDYEQYF. CDR3 nucleotide sequence: TGTGCCAGTAGCACCGCCCCCTGGGTCAGAAACGACTACGAGCAGTACTTC.

This chain joins TRBV7-3 and TRBJ2-1; the match to TRBD2 covers 8 bases. The V gene's germline CDR1 is SGHTA and CDR2 FQGTGA. V shed 5 bases and J 7 bases; nucleotides not matched to a gene: 10. The CDR3 loop spans 15 amino acids. This CDR3 is CASSLAGTRINEQFF. The CDR3 DNA follows: TGTGCCAGCAGCCTCGCCGGGACTAGGATAAATGAGCAGTTCTTC.

The chain employs TRBV9 and TRBJ2-2; D gene uncertain. The germline V gene has CDR1 SGDLS and CDR2 YYNGEE. V lost 3 bases, J lost 2 bases, and 8 bases lay in between. The CDR3 loop spans 14 amino acids. The CDR3 sequence: CASSGRLNTGELFF. CDR3 nucleotides: TGTGCCAGCAGCGGTCGGCTAAACACCGGGGAGCTGTTTTTT.

The rearrangement joins TRBV11-2 to TRBJ1-4; 9 bases match TRBD1. The CDR3 totals 15 residues. J was trimmed by 6 bases and V by 5 bases; bases with no gene match: 7. From germline, CDR1 is SGHAT and CDR2 FQNNGV. CDR3 coding DNA: TGTGCCAGCAGCCCGACCGGGACAGGGCATGAAAAACTGTTTTTT. It codes for CASSPTGTGHEKLFF. The entire variable domain, with the rest obtained from reference TRBV11-2 and TRBJ1-4, is as follows: EAGVAQSPRYKIIEKRQSVAFWCNPISGHATLYWYQQILGQGPKLLIQFQNNGVVDDSQLPKDRFSAERLKGVDSTLKIQPAKLEDSAVYLCASSPTGTGHEKLFFGSGTQLSVL.

The chain joins TRBV21-1 to TRBJ2-3; TRBD2 reflects the table's D call only, with no check against the DNA. TRBV21-1 is assigned pseudogene status. This CDR3 is built from 13 residues. CDR3 in amino acids: CASGGAVGDTQYF. The CDR3 region has the DNA TGTGCCAGCGGCGGGGCAGTTGGGGATACGCAGTATTTT.

This rearrangement joins TRBV5-8 to TRBJ1-5, with D possibly being TRBD1 (6 bases). V lost 6 bases to trimming and J lost 3 bases, with 13 bases between them. The CDR3 contains 14 residues. CDR1 and CDR2 from the germline V gene are SGHTS and YDEGEE. Here the CDR3 reads CASNPWGANQPQHF. In DNA form, the CDR3 reads TGTGCCAGCAACCCCTGGGGGGCCAATCAGCCCCAGCATTTT.

This clone was seen a single time. The V gene is TRBV6-1, the J gene TRBJ2-1; D assignment may be TRBD1 or TRBD2 (5 bases each). Trimming took off 6 bases at V and 3 bases at J, with 15 bases between the two ends. The V gene's germline CDR1 is MNHNS and CDR2 SASEGT. CDR3 length: 15 residues. In DNA, the CDR3 is TGTGCCAGCAGGGTTGGGGGAGCACGCTACAATGAGCAGTTCTTC. Amino acid sequence: CASRVGGARYNEQFF.